One T cell receptor (beta chain) is described in this entry. Its antigen is unknown. The sample originates from a study of shared clonotypes between healthy human individuals. About the research overall: Used for every donor were three CD4 naive, three CD4 memory, two CD8 naive and one CD8 memory plate.

Every subset had its genomic DNA shared out evenly among several immunoSEQ plates. Per the original data handling: As immunoSEQ supplied junction-only sequences (without quality scores), filtering differed. TCRdb's table, derived via immunoSEQ multiplex PCR, lists solely in-frame clones and lacks some. The V and J calls and the clone size are those of that table, but D and trimming were determined from the DNA. The table shows 2 million to 2.5 million clones, with 92% occurring only once. Notes on the study in general: Naive subsets tended to show greater estimated richness than memory subsets.

The germline CDR1 and CDR2 sequences are MNHEY and SMNVEV (reference sequence). The CDR3 has 14 amino acids. V lost 8 bases and J lost 2, with 16 bases in between. This clonotype originated in a man between 18 and 29 years old in good health. Some clones in this sample may be carry-over from other donors' samples. Material for sequencing was naive CD4+ T cells from PBMCs. As to subset: CD45RA+ positively selected. The V call is TRBV27, the J call TRBJ2-7; TRBD1 or TRBD2 may be the D gene (5 bases each). The CDR3 bases are TGTGCCAGCGCCCTAAAGCCGGGACCCTACGAGCAGTACTTC. Translated: CASALKPGPYEQYF.